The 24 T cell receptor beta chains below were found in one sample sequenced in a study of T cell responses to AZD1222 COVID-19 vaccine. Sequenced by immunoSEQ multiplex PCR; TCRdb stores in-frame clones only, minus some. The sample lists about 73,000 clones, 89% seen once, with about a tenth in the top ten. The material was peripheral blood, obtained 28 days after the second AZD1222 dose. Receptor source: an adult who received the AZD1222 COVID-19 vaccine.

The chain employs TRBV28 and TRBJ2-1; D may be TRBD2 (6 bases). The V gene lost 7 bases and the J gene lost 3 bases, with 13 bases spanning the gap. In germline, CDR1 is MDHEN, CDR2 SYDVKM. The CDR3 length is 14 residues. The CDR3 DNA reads TGTGCCAGCAATTACGGCGGGGTCTACAATGAGCAGTTCTTC. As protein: CASNYGGVYNEQFF.

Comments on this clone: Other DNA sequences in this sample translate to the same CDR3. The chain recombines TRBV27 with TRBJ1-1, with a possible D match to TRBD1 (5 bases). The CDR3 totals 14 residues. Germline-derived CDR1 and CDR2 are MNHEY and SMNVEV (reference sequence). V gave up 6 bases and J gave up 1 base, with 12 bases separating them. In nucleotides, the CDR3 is TGTGCCAGCAGCCCTTGGGGGGGGAACACTGAAGCTTTCTTT. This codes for CASSPWGGNTEAFF.

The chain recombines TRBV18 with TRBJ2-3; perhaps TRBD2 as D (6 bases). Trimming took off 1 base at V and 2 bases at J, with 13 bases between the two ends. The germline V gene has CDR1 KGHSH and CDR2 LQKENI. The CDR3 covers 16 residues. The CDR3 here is CASSPLPSALTDTQYF. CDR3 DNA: TGTGCCAGCTCACCACTCCCTAGCGCTCTCACAGATACGCAGTATTTT.

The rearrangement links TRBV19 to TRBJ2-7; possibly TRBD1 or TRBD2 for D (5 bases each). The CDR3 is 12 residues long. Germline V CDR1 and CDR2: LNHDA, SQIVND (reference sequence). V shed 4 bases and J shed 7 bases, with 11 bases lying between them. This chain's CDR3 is CASSKKGPEQYF. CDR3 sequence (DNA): TGTGCCAGTAGTAAGAAGGGACCGGAGCAGTACTTC.

The CDR3 bases are TGTGCCAGCAGTTACTCGACAGGCTATGGCTACACCTTC. Amino acids: CASSYSTGYGYTF. The chain combines TRBV6-5 with TRBJ1-2; possible D gene TRBD1, 6 bases. Trimming removed 0 bases at V and 4 bases at J, with 6 bases between. The CDR3 is 13 residues long. CDR1 is MNHEY and CDR2 is SVGAGI in the germline V gene.

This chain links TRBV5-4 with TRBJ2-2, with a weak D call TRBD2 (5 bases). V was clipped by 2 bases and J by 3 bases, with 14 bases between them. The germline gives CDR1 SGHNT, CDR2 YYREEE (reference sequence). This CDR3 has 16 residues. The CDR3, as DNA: TGTGCCAGCAGCTTTGGCGGGCGCGTGGACACCGGGGAGCTGTTTTTT. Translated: CASSFGGRVDTGELFF.

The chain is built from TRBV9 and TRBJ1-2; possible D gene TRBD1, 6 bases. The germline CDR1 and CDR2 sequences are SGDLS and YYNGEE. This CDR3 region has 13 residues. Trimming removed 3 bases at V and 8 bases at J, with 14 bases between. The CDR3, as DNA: TGTGCCAGCAGCGAGAGGACAGCCTCCGGCTACACCTTC. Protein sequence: CASSERTASGYTF.

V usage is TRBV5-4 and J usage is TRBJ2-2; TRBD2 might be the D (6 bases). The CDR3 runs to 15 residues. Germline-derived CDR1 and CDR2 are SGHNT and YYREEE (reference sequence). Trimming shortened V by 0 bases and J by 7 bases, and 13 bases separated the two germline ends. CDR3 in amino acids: CASSLGSGWGGELFF. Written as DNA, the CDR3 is TGTGCCAGCAGCTTGGGTAGCGGTTGGGGCGGGGAGCTGTTTTTT.

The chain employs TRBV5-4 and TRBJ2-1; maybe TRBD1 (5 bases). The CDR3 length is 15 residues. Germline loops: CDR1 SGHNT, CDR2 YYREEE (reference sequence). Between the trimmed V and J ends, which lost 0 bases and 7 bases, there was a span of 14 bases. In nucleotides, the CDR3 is TGTGCCAGCAGCTTGGGGGCAGGGTTCGATAATGAGCAGTTCTTC. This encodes CASSLGAGFDNEQFF.

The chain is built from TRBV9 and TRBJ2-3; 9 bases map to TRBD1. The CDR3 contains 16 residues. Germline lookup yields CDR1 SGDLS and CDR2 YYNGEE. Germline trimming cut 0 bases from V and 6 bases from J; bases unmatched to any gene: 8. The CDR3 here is CASSVAGDRAGDTQYF. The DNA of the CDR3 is TGTGCCAGCAGCGTAGCTGGGGACAGGGCAGGCGATACGCAGTATTTT.

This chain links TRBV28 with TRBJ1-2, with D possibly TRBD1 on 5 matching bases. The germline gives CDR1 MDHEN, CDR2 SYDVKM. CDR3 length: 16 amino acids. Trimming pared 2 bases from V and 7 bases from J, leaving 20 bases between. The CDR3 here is CASSLGSGTQGGGYTF. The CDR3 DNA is TGTGCCAGCAGTTTAGGGTCGGGGACCCAAGGCGGTGGCTACACCTTC.

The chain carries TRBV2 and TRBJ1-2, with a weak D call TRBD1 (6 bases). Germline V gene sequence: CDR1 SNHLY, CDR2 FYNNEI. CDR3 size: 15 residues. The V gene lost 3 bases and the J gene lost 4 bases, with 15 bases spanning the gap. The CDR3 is CASSDLWGRTYGYTF. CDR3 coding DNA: TGTGCCAGCAGTGATTTATGGGGGCGTACCTATGGCTACACCTTC. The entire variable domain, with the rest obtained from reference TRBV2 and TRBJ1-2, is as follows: EPEVTQTPSHQVTQMGQEVILRCVPISNHLYFYWYRQILGQKVEFLVSFYNNEISEKSEIFDDQFSVERPDGSNFTLKIRSTKLEDSAMYFCASSDLWGRTYGYTFGSGTRLTVV.

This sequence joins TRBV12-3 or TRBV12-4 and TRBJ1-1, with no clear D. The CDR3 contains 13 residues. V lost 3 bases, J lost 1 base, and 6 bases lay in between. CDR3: CASSFNWNTEAFF. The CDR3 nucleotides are TGTGCCAGCAGTTTCAACTGGAACACTGAAGCTTTCTTT.

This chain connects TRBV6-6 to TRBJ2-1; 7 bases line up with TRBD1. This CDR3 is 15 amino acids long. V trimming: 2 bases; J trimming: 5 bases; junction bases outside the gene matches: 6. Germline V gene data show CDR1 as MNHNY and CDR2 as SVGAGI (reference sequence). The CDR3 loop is CASSYPQGVDNEQFF. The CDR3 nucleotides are TGTGCCAGCAGTTACCCGCAGGGGGTCGACAATGAGCAGTTCTTC.

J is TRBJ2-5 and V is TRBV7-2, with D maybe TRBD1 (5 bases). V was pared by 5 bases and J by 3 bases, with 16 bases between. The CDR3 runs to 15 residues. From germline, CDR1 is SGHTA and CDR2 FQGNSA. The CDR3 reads CASSARRQGKETQYF. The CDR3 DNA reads TGTGCCAGCAGCGCCCGCCGGCAGGGTAAAGAGACCCAGTACTTC.

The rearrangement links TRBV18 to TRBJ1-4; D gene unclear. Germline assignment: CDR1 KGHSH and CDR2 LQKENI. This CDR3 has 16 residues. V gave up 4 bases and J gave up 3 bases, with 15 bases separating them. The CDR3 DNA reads TGTGCCAGCTCACTATCCAGGTGGAGCCCTAATGAAAAACTGTTTTTT. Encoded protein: CASSLSRWSPNEKLFF. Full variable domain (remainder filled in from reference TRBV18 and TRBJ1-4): NAGVMQNPRHLVRRRGQEARLRCSPMKGHSHVYWYRQLPEEGLKFMVYLQKENIIDESGMPKERFSAEFPKEGPSILRIQQVVRGDSAAYFCASSLSRWSPNEKLFFGSGTQLSVL.

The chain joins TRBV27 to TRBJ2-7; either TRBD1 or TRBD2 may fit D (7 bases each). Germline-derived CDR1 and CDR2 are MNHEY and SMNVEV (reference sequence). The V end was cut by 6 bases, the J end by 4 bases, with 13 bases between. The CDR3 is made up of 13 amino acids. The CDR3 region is CASSPGGEYEQYF. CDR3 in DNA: TGTGCCAGCAGCCCAGGGGGGGAGTACGAGCAGTACTTC.

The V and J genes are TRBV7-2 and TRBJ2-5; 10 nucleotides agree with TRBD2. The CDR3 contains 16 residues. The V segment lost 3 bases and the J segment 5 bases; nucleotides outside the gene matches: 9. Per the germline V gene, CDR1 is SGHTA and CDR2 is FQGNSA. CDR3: CASSLPSGGRGETQYF. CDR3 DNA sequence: TGTGCCAGCAGCTTGCCTAGCGGGGGCCGGGGGGAGACCCAGTACTTC.

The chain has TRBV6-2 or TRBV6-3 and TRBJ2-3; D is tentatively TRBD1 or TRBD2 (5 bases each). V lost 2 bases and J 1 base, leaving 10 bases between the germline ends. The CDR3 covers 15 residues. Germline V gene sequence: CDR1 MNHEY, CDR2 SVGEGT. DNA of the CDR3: TGTGCCAGCAGTTACGAGACGGGACGCACAGATACGCAGTATTTT. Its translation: CASSYETGRTDTQYF.

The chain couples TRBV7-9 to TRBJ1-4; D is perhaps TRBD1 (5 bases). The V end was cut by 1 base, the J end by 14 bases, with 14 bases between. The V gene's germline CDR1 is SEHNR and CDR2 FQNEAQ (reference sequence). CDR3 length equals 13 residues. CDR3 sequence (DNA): TGTGCCAGCAGCTTAGAACCCCAGGGATCGCTGTTTTTT. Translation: CASSLEPQGSLFF.

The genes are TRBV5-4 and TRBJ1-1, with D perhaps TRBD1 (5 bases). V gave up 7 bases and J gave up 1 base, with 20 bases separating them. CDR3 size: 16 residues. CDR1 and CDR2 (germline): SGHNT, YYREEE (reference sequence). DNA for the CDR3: TGTGCCAGCTCAACGGGGCCAATAAAAGGGAACACTGAAGCTTTCTTT. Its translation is CASSTGPIKGNTEAFF.

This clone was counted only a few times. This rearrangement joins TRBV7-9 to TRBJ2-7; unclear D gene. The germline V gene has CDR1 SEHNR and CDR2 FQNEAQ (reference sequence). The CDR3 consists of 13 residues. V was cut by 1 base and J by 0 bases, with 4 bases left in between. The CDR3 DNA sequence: TGTGCCAGCAGCTTAGACGTCTCCTACGAGCAGTACGTC. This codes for CASSLDVSYEQYV.

The CDR3 nucleotides are TGTGCCAGCAGCCTAGGGGACCTTAACTACGAGCAGTACTTC. Translating it yields CASSLGDLNYEQYF. The chain carries TRBV6-5 and TRBJ2-7; TRBD1 or TRBD2 may be the D gene (5 bases each). The CDR3 extends over 14 amino acids. Trimming shortened V by 6 bases and J by 3 bases, and 15 bases separated the two germline ends. From germline, CDR1 is MNHEY and CDR2 SVGAGI.

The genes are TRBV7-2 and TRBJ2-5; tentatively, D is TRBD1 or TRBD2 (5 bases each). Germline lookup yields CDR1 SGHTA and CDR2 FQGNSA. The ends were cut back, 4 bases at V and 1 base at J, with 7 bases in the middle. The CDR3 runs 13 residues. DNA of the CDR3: TGTGCCAGCAGCTGGGGACCCCAAGAGACCCAGTACTTC. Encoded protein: CASSWGPQETQYF.